A single sample gave rise to the 5 T cell receptor beta chains below, sequenced in a study of T cell repertoires in cytomegalovirus infection. No cognate antigen is known for these TCRs. From the reads, TCRdb called clonotypes with MiXCR, one entry per CDR3 protein. The data contain hundreds of thousands of distinct CDR3 sequences, 25% to 30% of them singletons. The sequencing here drew on cultured PBMCs, taken from culture after CMV antigen stimulation. These receptors all stem from a human donor in good health (CMV status not recorded). Some clones in this sample may be carry-over from other donors' samples.

This clonotype was seen only a few times. The V and J genes are TRBV7-6 and TRBJ2-5; weak D call: TRBD1 (5 bases). Germline-derived CDR1 and CDR2 are SGHVS and FNYEAQ. The germline V and J ends were trimmed by 2 bases and 5 bases, with 24 bases remaining between them. The CDR3 loop spans 18 amino acids. CDR3: CASSLPRGQPLKAETQYF. The CDR3 DNA follows: TGTGCCAGCAGCTTACCCCGAGGACAACCCCTTAAGGCGGAGACCCAGTACTTC.

This clonotype was found a few times. The CDR3, as DNA: TGCAGTGCCACTAAAGGAGGGTGGGCCAAAAACATTCAGTACTTC. It encodes CSATKGGWAKNIQYF. The gene calls are TRBV20-1 and TRBJ2-4; tentatively, D is TRBD2 (6 bases). Trimming cost V 6 bases and J 1 base, with 16 bases left between them. In germline, CDR1 is DFQATT, CDR2 SNEGSKA (reference sequence). The CDR3 runs 15 residues.

The gene calls are TRBV20-1 and TRBJ1-5; 7 bases are a match to TRBD1. Trimming took 1 base from V and 0 from J; bases not matched to a gene: 3. This CDR3 is built from 15 residues. Germline lookup yields CDR1 DFQATT and CDR2 SNEGSKA (reference sequence). This CDR3 is CSARVTGNSNQPQHF. The CDR3 DNA reads as TGCAGTGCTAGAGTGACAGGGAATAGCAATCAGCCCCAGCATTTT.

The chain uses TRBV6-6 and TRBJ1-5; D is uncertain. CDR1 and CDR2 (germline): MNHNY, SVGAGI (reference sequence). CDR3 size: 12 residues. V lost 6 bases, J lost 5 bases, and 8 bases lay in between. The CDR3 protein is CASRYGDQPQHF. For the CDR3, the DNA is TGTGCCAGCAGGTACGGCGATCAGCCCCAGCATTTT.

The J gene is TRBJ2-2, the V gene TRBV19; no reliable D call. This CDR3 has 14 residues. The V gene's germline CDR1 is LNHDA and CDR2 SQIVND (reference sequence). The V end lost 10 bases, the J end lost 6 bases, and 18 bases lay between the germline ends. CDR3 sequence: CATRKIAASGELFF. The CDR3 coding sequence is TGTGCCACCCGAAAAATTGCGGCCTCCGGGGAGCTGTTTTTT.